This T cell receptor beta chain stems from a study of neoadjuvant nivolumab and ipilimumab in lung cancer. The germline CDR1 and CDR2 sequences are MNHEY and SVGAGI. Losses at the gene ends were 2 bases for V and 2 bases for J; bases not matched to a gene: 2. The CDR3 runs to 14 residues. TCRdb's table, derived via immunoSEQ multiplex PCR, lists solely in-frame clones and lacks some. The sample has over 7,000 clones, approximately 80% seen once. In its sample, this clone ranks as medium-sized. The clonotype comes from an adult with non-small cell lung cancer. This specimen was tumor tissue, taken after neoadjuvant nivolumab, alone or with ipilimumab, at or shortly before surgery. This rearrangement joins TRBV6-5 to TRBJ1-1, with 7 nucleotides matching TRBD1. The CDR3 nucleotides are TGTGCCAGCAGTTACAGGGGGCACAACACTGAAGCTTTCTTT. Encoded protein: CASSYRGHNTEAFF.